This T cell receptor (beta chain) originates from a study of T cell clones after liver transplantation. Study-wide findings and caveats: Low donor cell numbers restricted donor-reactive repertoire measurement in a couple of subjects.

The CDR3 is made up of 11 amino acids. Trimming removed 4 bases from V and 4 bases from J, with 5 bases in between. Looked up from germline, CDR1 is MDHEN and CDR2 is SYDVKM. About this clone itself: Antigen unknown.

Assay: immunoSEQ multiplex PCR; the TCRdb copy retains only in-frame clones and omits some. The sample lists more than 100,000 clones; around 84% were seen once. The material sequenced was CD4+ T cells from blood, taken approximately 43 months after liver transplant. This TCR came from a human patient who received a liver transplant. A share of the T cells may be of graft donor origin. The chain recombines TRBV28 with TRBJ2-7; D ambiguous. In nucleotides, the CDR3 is TGTGCCAGCAGTTCCGTGTACGAGCAGTACTTC. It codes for CASSSVYEQYF.